Many counts were recorded for the clone carrying this TCR beta chain. Its matching antigen is unknown. This entry comes from a study of T cells in Graves' hyperthyroidism and ophthalmopathy. Study-wide context: Peripheral blood was collected at initial diagnosis, before any treatment.

Hyperthyroidism, newly diagnosed and lasting under 2 months, affected patients aged 18 to 65. Amplification of TCR beta CDR3 regions was performed using RNA transcripts as template. RT-PCR in the first round (using the HTBI primer set) targeted the TCR CDR3. TCRdb redid the calling of the multiplex PCR reads with MiXCR, one entry per CDR3 protein. Of a few hundred thousand distinct CDR3 sequences listed, about 25% are singletons. Findings and caveats of the study: The majority of expanded thyroid clonotypes above 0.001 also appeared in blood.

Sequenced input: blood. The sequence was obtained from a man aged 50-59 years with Graves' hyperthyroidism.

The CDR3 nucleotides are TGTGCCAGCAGCTTAGAGGGCCTGGAAGCCAAAAACATTCAGTACTTC. It encodes CASSLEGLEAKNIQYF. This chain connects TRBV11-2 to TRBJ2-4; D ambiguous. Germline V gene sequence: CDR1 SGHAT, CDR2 FQNNGV. This CDR3 has 16 residues. The V end lost 0 bases, the J end lost 0 bases, and 9 bases lay between the germline ends.